This TCR beta chain was documented in a study of blood T cell repertoires in COVID-19. Study background: Acute-phase and convalescent COVID-19 samples originated in the United States, Italy and Spain. PBMCs, B-cell-depleted T cells, or T cells were the source of the cDNA or gDNA that made up the material.

In the original processing: Reference gene primer amplification in the assay estimated nucleated cell counts. Sequenced by immunoSEQ multiplex PCR; TCRdb stores in-frame clones only, minus some. V, J and clone size reflect that table, while D and trimming were determined from the DNA. The sample yields approximately 190,000 clones, roughly 80% seen once. V was shortened by 3 bases and J by 4 bases, with 7 bases between the two germline ends. The length of the CDR3 is 11 residues. Germline values: CDR1 SQVTM, CDR2 ANQGSEA. The chain carries TRBV29-1 and TRBJ2-7; D unresolved. Sequenced material: peripheral blood. The sequence was collected from a man aged 55 to 69 with acute or convalescent COVID-19. CDR3 residues: CSVESSYEQYF. The CDR3 DNA sequence: TGCAGCGTTGAGTCGTCTTACGAGCAGTACTTC.